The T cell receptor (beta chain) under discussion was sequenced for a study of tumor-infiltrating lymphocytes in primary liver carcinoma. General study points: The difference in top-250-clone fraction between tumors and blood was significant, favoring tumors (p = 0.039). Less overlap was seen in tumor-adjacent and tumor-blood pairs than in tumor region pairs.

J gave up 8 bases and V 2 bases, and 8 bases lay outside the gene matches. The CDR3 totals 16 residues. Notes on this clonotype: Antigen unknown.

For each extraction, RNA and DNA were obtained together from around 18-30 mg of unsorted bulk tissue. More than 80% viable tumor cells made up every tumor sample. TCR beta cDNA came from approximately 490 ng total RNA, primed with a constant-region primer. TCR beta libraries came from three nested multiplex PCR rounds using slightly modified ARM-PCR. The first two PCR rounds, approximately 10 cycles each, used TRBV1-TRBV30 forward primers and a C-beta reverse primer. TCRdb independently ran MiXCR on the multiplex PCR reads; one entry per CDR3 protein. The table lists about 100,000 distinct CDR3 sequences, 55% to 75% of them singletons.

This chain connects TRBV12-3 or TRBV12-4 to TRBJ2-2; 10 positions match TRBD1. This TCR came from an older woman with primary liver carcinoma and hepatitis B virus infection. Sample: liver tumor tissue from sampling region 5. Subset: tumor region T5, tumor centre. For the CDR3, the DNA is TGTGCCAGCAGTTTACCGGGACAGGGGATGACAGGGGAGCTGTTTTTT. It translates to CASSLPGQGMTGELFF.